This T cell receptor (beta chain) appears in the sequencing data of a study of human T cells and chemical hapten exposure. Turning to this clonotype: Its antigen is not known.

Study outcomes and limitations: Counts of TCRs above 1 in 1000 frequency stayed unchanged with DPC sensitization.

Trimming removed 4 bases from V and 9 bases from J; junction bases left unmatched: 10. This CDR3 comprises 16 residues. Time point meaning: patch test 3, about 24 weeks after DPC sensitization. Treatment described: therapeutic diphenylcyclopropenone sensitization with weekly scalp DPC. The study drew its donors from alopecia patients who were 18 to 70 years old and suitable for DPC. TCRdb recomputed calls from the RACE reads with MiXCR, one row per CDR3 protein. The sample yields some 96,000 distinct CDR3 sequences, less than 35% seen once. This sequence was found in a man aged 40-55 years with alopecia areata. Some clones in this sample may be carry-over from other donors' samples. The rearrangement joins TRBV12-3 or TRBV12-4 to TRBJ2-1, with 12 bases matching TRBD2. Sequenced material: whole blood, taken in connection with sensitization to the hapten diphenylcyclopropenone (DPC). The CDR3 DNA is TGTGCCAGCAGTTCGCCTCGACTAGCGGGAGAGGTTGAGCAGTTCTTC. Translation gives CASSSPRLAGEVEQFF.